Shown below are 21 T cell receptor beta chains from a single sample sequenced in a study of neoadjuvant anti-PD-1 for oral cavity cancer. The repertoire was sequenced with immunoSEQ multiplex PCR; TCRdb's copy has only in-frame clones and lacks some. The sample comprises some 7,000 clones, just under 75% of which are singletons, and less than 3.5% rests with the top ten. This sample comprised PBMCs, obtained before nivolumab (anti-PD-1) treatment. Receptor source: a person between 40 and 79 years old with oral cavity squamous cell carcinoma.

V gene TRBV16 combines with J gene TRBJ1-2, with D unclear. The CDR3 consists of 14 residues. The V gene's germline CDR1 is KGHSY and CDR2 FQNENV. V was trimmed by 2 bases and J by 1 base, leaving 8 bases between them. Written as DNA, the CDR3 is TGTGCCAGCAGCCAAAGTCTTCTTAACTATGGCTACACCTTC. Encoded protein: CASSQSLLNYGYTF.

The chain employs TRBV4-3 and TRBJ2-7; 8 nucleotides line up with TRBD1. Germline V gives CDR1 LGHNA, CDR2 YSLEER. This CDR3 contains 15 residues. Trimming at V came to 4 bases and at J to 1 base, leaving 6 bases not matched to a gene. The CDR3 nucleotides read TGCGCCAGCAGCCCGCAGAGGACAGGGTCCTACGAGCAGTACTTC. Translation: CASSPQRTGSYEQYF.

The rearrangement joins TRBV6-6 to TRBJ2-2; 8 bases match TRBD1. Germline CDR1 reads MNHNY; CDR2 reads SVGAGI (reference sequence). The ends lost 2 bases at V and 8 bases at J; junction bases unmatched: 4. This CDR3 has 14 residues. The CDR3, as DNA: TGTGCCAGCAGTTACCCAGGGGGCACAGGGGAGCTGTTTTTT. It yields the protein CASSYPGGTGELFF.

The chain recombines TRBV9 with TRBJ1-4, with D perhaps matching TRBD1 (5 bases). V was pared by 3 bases and J by 0 bases, with 12 bases between. The CDR3 runs to 16 residues. From germline, CDR1 is SGDLS and CDR2 YYNGEE. CDR3 coding DNA: TGTGCCAGCAGCGCGGGACCCTACGCAACTAATGAAAAACTGTTTTTT. This translates into CASSAGPYATNEKLFF.

The rearrangement links TRBV4-3 to TRBJ1-2; 8 bases match TRBD1. The V and J ends lost 4 bases and 4 bases, in that order; junction bases with no gene match: 8. The CDR3 totals 15 residues. CDR1 and CDR2 from the germline V gene are LGHNA and YSLEER. The CDR3 nucleotides read TGCGCCAGCAGCCCGTTTACAGGGGGGTCCTATGGCTACACCTTC. As protein: CASSPFTGGSYGYTF.

V is TRBV10-2 and J is TRBJ1-4; no reliable D call. The CDR3 runs 15 residues. Germline lookup yields CDR1 WSHSY and CDR2 SAAADI. The V and J ends lost 3 bases and 0 bases respectively, with 8 bases between them. The CDR3 nucleotides are TGCGCCAGCAGTGAAACATTTGCAACTAATGAAAAACTGTTTTTT. This encodes CASSETFATNEKLFF.

The V and J genes are TRBV5-5 and TRBJ2-3, with D possibly being TRBD1 (5 bases). Trimming stripped 6 bases from V and 4 bases from J, with 15 bases between. This CDR3 region has 14 residues. The germline V gene encodes CDR1 SGHKS and CDR2 YYEKEE (reference sequence). The CDR3 nucleotides read TGTGCCAGCACTCCAGGGTTAGCCCCAGATACGCAGTATTTT. This sequence encodes CASTPGLAPDTQYF.

The V and J genes are TRBV9 and TRBJ1-5; 10 bases map to TRBD1. From germline, CDR1 is SGDLS and CDR2 YYNGEE. The CDR3 runs 15 residues. J gave up 2 bases and V 4 bases, and 3 bases lay outside the gene matches. The CDR3 is CASSRGTGGNQPQHF. DNA of the CDR3: TGTGCCAGCAGCCGCGGGACAGGGGGCAATCAGCCCCAGCATTTT.

V and J are TRBV15 and TRBJ2-2; TRBD2 agrees at 10 bases. The junction had 7 bases not matched to a gene; V was cut back by 3 bases and J by 6 bases. Per germline, CDR1 LNHNV and CDR2 YYDKDF (reference sequence). This CDR3 contains 16 residues. CDR3 bases: TGTGCCACCAGCAGCCAAGCGGGGGGGCAGGCCGGGGAGCTGTTTTTT. Residues: CATSSQAGGQAGELFF.

The rearrangement uses TRBV14 and TRBJ1-4, with 7 bases lining up with TRBD1. Germline V CDR1 and CDR2: SGHDN, FVKESK. The V gene end was trimmed by 5 bases and the J gene end by 8 bases; junction bases not matched to a gene: 5. There are 13 residues in the CDR3. CDR3 DNA: TGTGCCAGCAGCGACAGGGTCAAGGAAAAACTGTTTTTT. It encodes CASSDRVKEKLFF.

To note about this clone: Other nucleotide sequences in the sample specify the same CDR3. This sequence joins TRBV5-6 and TRBJ1-2, with 8 positions matching TRBD1. J lost 6 bases, V lost 4 bases, and 5 bases had no gene match. Germline CDR1 is SGHDT and CDR2 is YYEEEE. This CDR3 region has 13 residues. The CDR3 DNA is TGTGCCAGCAGCGATACAGGGGGAAATGGCTACACCTTC. Its translation is CASSDTGGNGYTF.

V usage is TRBV6-6 and J usage is TRBJ1-2; D may be TRBD1 (6 bases). CDR1 and CDR2 (germline): MNHNY, SVGAGI (reference sequence). With 0 bases removed from V and 2 bases from J, the gap between germline ends came to 10 bases. This CDR3 is 15 amino acids long. The chain's CDR3 is CASSYSQGLNYGYTF. In DNA form, the CDR3 reads TGTGCCAGCAGTTACTCTCAGGGGCTGAACTATGGCTACACCTTC.

The chain combines TRBV11-3 with TRBJ2-1; D gene ambiguous. Trimming took 0 bases from V and 6 from J, leaving 9 bases between them. This CDR3 region has 14 residues. Germline values: CDR1 SGHNT, CDR2 YENEEA. CDR3 loop: CASSLDPTVNEQFF. As DNA, the CDR3 is TGTGCCAGCAGCTTAGATCCTACGGTCAATGAGCAGTTCTTC. The full variable domain, with the rest looked up from reference TRBV11-3 and TRBJ2-1, is EAGVVQSPRYKIIEKKQPVAFWCNPISGHNTLYWYLQNLGQGPELLIRYENEEAVDDSQLPKDRFSAERLKGVDSTLKIQPAELGDSAVYLCASSLDPTVNEQFFGPGTRLTVL.

The chain couples TRBV6-5 to TRBJ2-7; possible D gene TRBD2, 6 bases. The V gene lost 4 bases and the J gene lost 8 bases, with 18 bases spanning the gap. This CDR3 comprises 14 residues. CDR1 and CDR2 (germline): MNHEY, SVGAGI. CDR3 amino acids: CASSLGLMSRQQYF. DNA for the CDR3: TGTGCCAGCAGTTTGGGACTGATGTCACGCCAGCAGTACTTC.

The chain couples TRBV12-5 to TRBJ1-5; D gene ambiguous. The CDR3 is 15 residues long. The germline V and J ends were trimmed by 5 bases and 3 bases, with 14 bases remaining between them. From germline, CDR1 is LGHNT and CDR2 FRNRAP. The CDR3 coding sequence is TGTGCTAGTGGTCCTGAAACCGTCCCCAATCAGCCCCAGCATTTT. It codes for CASGPETVPNQPQHF.

A remark on this clone: The junction shows a germline mismatch at one end, possibly a read error. Other nucleotide sequences from this sample produce the same CDR3. CDR3 protein: CASSQDRGNTEAFF. As DNA, the CDR3 is TGCGCCAGCAGCCAAGATAGAGGGAACACTGAGGCTTTCTTT. The chain has TRBV4-3 and TRBJ1-1; D remains ambiguous. This CDR3 is built from 14 residues. CDR1 LGHNA and CDR2 YSLEER come from the germline V gene.

The gene calls are TRBV7-3 and TRBJ2-3; 10 bases are a match to TRBD1. V shed 1 base, J shed 1 base, and the junction held 2 bases outside the gene matches. CDR1 is SGHTA and CDR2 is FQGTGA in the germline V gene. There are 16 residues in the CDR3. The CDR3 here is CASSLRGTGGTDTQYF. In nucleotides, the CDR3 is TGTGCCAGCAGCTTAAGGGGGACAGGGGGCACAGATACGCAGTATTTT.

The chain carries TRBV25-1 and TRBJ2-5; 7 nucleotides match TRBD1. This CDR3 has 14 amino acids. Trimming at V came to 4 bases and at J to 5 bases, leaving 7 bases not matched to a gene. CDR1 is MGHDK, CDR2 SYGVNS, per germline. CDR3 in amino acids: CASSAQGQVETQYF. In nucleotides, the CDR3 is TGTGCCAGCAGTGCCCAAGGACAGGTGGAGACCCAGTACTTC.

This clone was seen just once. The rearrangement joins TRBV7-6 to TRBJ2-5; D gene ambiguous. The ends were cut back, 9 bases at V and 4 bases at J, with 9 bases in the middle. The CDR3 extends over 11 amino acids. Germline-derived CDR1 and CDR2 are SGHVS and FNYEAQ. The CDR3 DNA reads as TGTGCCAGTGGGTTACGAGAGACCCAGTACTTC. Translating gives CASGLRETQYF.

V and J are TRBV5-6 and TRBJ1-1; TRBD1 matches 10 bases. The germline CDR1 and CDR2 sequences are SGHDT and YYEEEE. The length of the CDR3 is 16 residues. Trimming removed 4 bases from V and 3 bases from J; junction bases left unmatched: 9. CDR3 sequence (DNA): TGTGCCAGCAGCCCCGGGACAGGGGTACCCTACACTGAAGCTTTCTTT. It codes for CASSPGTGVPYTEAFF.

The chain links TRBV7-8 to TRBJ2-2, with D possibly being TRBD1 or TRBD2 (5 bases each). Trimming left V 0 bases short and J 3 bases short, with 14 bases between. Germline V CDR1 and CDR2: SGHVS, FQNEAQ. This CDR3 contains 17 residues. This CDR3 reads CASSLASGARDTGELFF. CDR3 bases: TGTGCCAGCAGCTTAGCGTCTGGGGCGCGGGACACCGGGGAGCTGTTTTTT.